This T cell receptor (beta chain) was documented in a study of blood T cells in healthy people across ages. In its sample, this clonotype was seen a few times. Antigen: not known. Germline assignment: CDR1 DFQATT and CDR2 SNEGSKA (reference sequence). This CDR3 comprises 15 residues. V lost 6 bases, J lost 3 bases, and 12 bases stayed unmatched. Points from the study as a whole: With unsorted PBMCs, a conclusive comparison of naive versus antigen-experienced cells was not possible.

At least 5.5 micrograms of total RNA were extracted per sample. Sample-barcoded 5' priming and a J-beta primer mix drove a second PCR of roughly 7 to 11 cycles. Every cDNA was tagged by a template-switch adaptor with 12 random nucleotides. TCRdb ran MiXCR on the 5' RACE reads and lists one entry per CDR3 protein. Of some 1.5 million distinct CDR3 sequences in the sample, 28% were seen once. The V and J genes are TRBV20-1 and TRBJ2-7; 9 bases align to TRBD1. Sample: blood. This TCR came from a woman in her 30s in good health. CDR3 nucleotides: TGCAGTGCCTTGGAGGGGACAGGGAGCTACTACGAGCAGTACTTC. It encodes CSALEGTGSYYEQYF.